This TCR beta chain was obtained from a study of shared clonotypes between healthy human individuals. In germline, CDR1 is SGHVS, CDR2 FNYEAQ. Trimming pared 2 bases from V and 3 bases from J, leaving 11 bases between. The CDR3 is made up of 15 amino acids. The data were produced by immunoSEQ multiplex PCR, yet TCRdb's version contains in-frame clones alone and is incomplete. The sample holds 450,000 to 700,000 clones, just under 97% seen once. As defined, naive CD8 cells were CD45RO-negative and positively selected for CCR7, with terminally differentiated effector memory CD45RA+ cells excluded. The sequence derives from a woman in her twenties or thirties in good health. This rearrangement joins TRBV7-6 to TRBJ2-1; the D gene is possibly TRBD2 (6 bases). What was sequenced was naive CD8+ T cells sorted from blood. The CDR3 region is CASSLKEGLYNEQFF. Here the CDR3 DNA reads TGTGCCAGCAGCTTAAAGGAGGGTCTCTACAATGAGCAGTTCTTC.